This TCR beta chain is drawn from a study of liver allograft versus peripheral blood T cells (dated by TCRdb to 2018 to 2021). Some background on the complete study: The study compared the T cell receptor repertoires present in transplanted livers with the repertoires present in the peripheral blood of liver transplant recipients. Broad study findings and their caveats: T cell receptor repertoires inside liver allografts were reported to be different from the repertoires detected in peripheral blood.

Spanning cysteine to phenylalanine, the CDR3 consists of 15 amino acids. The sequence is cut down to CDR3 DNA, 45 bases in frame from base 1. Looking up the germline V gene (reference sequence) yields CDR1 SGHNT and CDR2 YYREEE. Relative to germline, V is 4 bases shorter and J is 8 bases shorter, with 16 bases between their ends. This clonotype was seen a few times. Its antigen has not been determined. No base quality values were provided; no much bigger clone lies one nucleotide off. TCRdb records Illumina MiSeq as the sequencer. TCRdb handled the public reads itself, with Q25 trimming in fastp and clone calling in MiXCR, and kept productive beta chains. Duplicate CDR3 protein sequences are folded into a single record with the most common DNA and genes. Across this sample there are about 15,000 distinct CDR3 sequences, with approximately 22% seen only once. The ten largest clones add up to around 5.5% of the sample.

The chain uses TRBV5-4 and TRBJ1-6; a tentative D match to TRBD1 spans 5 bases. The source is a human patient who had a liver transplant. After a transplant, the graft donor may have provided part of the T cells. The bases read TGTGCCAGCAGCGATGGTGGGGCTTGGGATTCACCCCTCCACTTT. The resulting protein is CASSDGGAWDSPLHF.